This TCR beta chain is drawn from a study of cytomegalovirus exposure and HLA in healthy donors. Study-level points and caveats: Among TCR sequences, most were rare, though some public TCRs appeared in many donors.

The PCR contained 60 Vbeta and 13 Jbeta primers. Authors' methods: An analysis performed later counted 74 million or so unique TCR beta chains (roughly 9.9 million of them shared). Assay: immunoSEQ multiplex PCR; the TCRdb copy retains only in-frame clones and omits some. V and J calls plus clone size are reproduced from that table; the DNA served to infer D and trimming. The data hold approximately 190,000 clones, with more than 60% observed a single time. About this clone itself: Its antigen is undetermined.

Sampled while nominally healthy, donors likely had unrecorded immune exposures. This CDR3 is built from 13 residues. CDR1 and CDR2 (germline): MDHEN, SYDVKM. V was shortened by 8 bases and J by 0 bases, with 8 bases between the two germline ends. The gene calls are TRBV28 and TRBJ1-5; D is uncertain. Sequencing input: PBMCs. The clonotype originates from a woman aged 25 to 39 in good health and CMV-seropositive. DNA of the CDR3: TGTGCCAGCTCCGGGTATAGCAATCAGCCCCAGCATTTT. Translated, it gives CASSGYSNQPQHF.